In its sample, the clone carrying this T cell receptor beta chain was seen a few times. Its antigen is unknown. Expressed TCRB transcripts were sequenced after all isolated RNA was converted to cDNA. TCRdb keeps only in-frame clones here, not all; method: immunoSEQ multiplex PCR. The sample gives 250,000 to 300,000 clones, over 11% of which show up once; 0.015% to 0.02% is in the top ten. This entry is derived from a study of beta chain features in type 1 diabetes. Study information: Investigators examined roughly 99,000,000 sorted cells across all samples. The study, taken as a whole, reports: Patients' naive, central memory and Treg TCRB repertoires seemed closer to one another than those of healthy donors. In all four CD4+ subsets, TCRB CDR3 length was significantly, moderately reduced in type 1 diabetes.

The CDR3 has 13 amino acids. Trimming left V 3 bases short and J 8 bases short, with 12 bases between. Germline V gene data show CDR1 as SGHNT and CDR2 as YYREEE (reference sequence). On average, the one heparinised blood draw given by each donor was approximately 120 mL. The chain combines TRBV5-4 with TRBJ2-1; a possible D gene is TRBD2 (7 bases). The sequence was collected from a man between 25 and 39 years old with type 1 diabetes. Material: naive CD4+ T cells from blood. CDR3 loop: CASSSPGGYEQFF. In DNA, the CDR3 is TGTGCCAGCAGCTCCCCGGGGGGCTATGAGCAGTTCTTC.